This T cell receptor (beta chain) was identified in a study of cytomegalovirus exposure and HLA in healthy donors (dated by TCRdb to the late 2010s). Concerning the study at large: An earlier analysis of some 600 of the donors reported 276 Gb of sequence data and roughly 120 million unique TCR beta sequences obtained from about 180 million T cells. An early release that covered roughly 600 HLA-typed donors contained approximately 320 gigabases of sequencing data and 80 million or so unique TCR sequences. Of the roughly 400 genotyped donors, approximately 81% were placed in the genetic ancestry cluster associated with self-reported Caucasian donors. The study aimed to test whether cataloging public T cell receptors could reveal signatures of past pathogen exposure. The study profiled the T cell repertoires of around 700 subjects by immunosequencing and related them to cytomegalovirus serostatus. A separate validation cohort of approximately 120 different subjects was used in addition to the roughly 700-subject first cohort. High-throughput TCR immunosequencing, statistical association of individual TCRs with disease status, and machine learning were combined to predict cytomegalovirus infection status. A later analysis re-analyzed previously published TCR beta repertoires from 650 to 800 donors and added high-resolution HLA genotyping to study TCR occurrence patterns. Rather than drawing on any new phenotypic data, the later analysis identified candidate immune exposures from TCR beta sequences and the way those sequences occurred across donors. An earlier analysis of 587 of the donors used high-throughput TCR beta sequencing to judge whether each TCR beta V gene segment behaved as functional or pseudogenic. Donor age, sex, ethnicity and CMV serostatus were compiled together with the repertoire data. In a later genetic analysis, genome-wide SNP genotypes for about three fifths of the roughly 670 donors were used, and that subset was treated as a discovery cohort. All discovery cohort repertoires had been generated using a single sequencing platform. HLA typing covered class I and class II loci at four-digit resolution. Typing coverage varied by locus: roughly 629-630 donors for A, B, C, DRB1 and DQB1; under 550 for DQA1; around 570 for DPA1; approximately 450 for DPB1. Roughly five DR-DQ haplotypes were treated as single units for association and clustering because of strong linkage in the cohort. Across 300 to 500 genotyped donors of the cohort, an average of approximately 240,000 unique TCR beta nucleotide sequences per donor were sequenced, and around 19% of those sequences were non-productive. Summary of the overall study and its limitations: A cluster of highly shared sequence variants was judged likely to represent a technical artifact of the sequencing pipeline. In a later analysis, several top co-occurrence clusters were reported to appear linked to parvovirus B19, influenza, CMV and Epstein-Barr virus. Roughly uniform sequencing depth across donors was assumed in presence/absence analyses, although this assumption may not hold. Broadly in line with IMGT annotations, most TCR beta V segments showed up in productive rearrangements about 87% or about 30% of the time in an earlier analysis of several hundred of the donors. In a later analysis, TCR association rates were found to vary across HLA loci, with the most associated TCRs seen for DRB1 alleles and the fewest for HLA-C alleles. Linkage disequilibrium might explain the correlated functional status among segregating V segments, but an unknown experimental factor could not be excluded. Only TCR beta chains were sequenced in this cohort, and the absence of alpha or paired-chain data limited detectable features. Immune exposure information for the cohort was limited to CMV serostatus. According to the authors, the approach could potentially be generalized to other disease states and immunological phenotypes. A later genetic analysis associated a missense DCLRE1C variant with V-gene and J-gene trimming of TCR beta chains, and an independent cohort replicated the association. Compared with equally common non-associated chains, HLA-associated TCR beta chains in a later analysis were more clonally expanded and had lower generation probabilities. When HLA alleles, especially DR and DQ, strongly co-occurred, TCR associations were difficult to assign to individual alleles. A later analysis found that most CMV-associated TCR beta chains appeared HLA-restricted, with HLA associations seemingly driven largely by CMV exposure. In the study, about 150 TCR beta chains were listed as associated with cytomegalovirus. According to a later genetic analysis, donors in an Asian-associated ancestry cluster had fewer N-insertions in productive TCRs than the approximately 710-donor mean. Because HLA typing was unavailable for some donors at each locus, only the typed subset was used in association tests. A few of the identified cytomegalovirus-associated TCR beta chains were confirmed in vitro to be specific for cytomegalovirus antigens. A further reported finding was that TCR beta sequences accurately predicted the HLA-A and HLA-B alleles for most subjects in the first cohort. Because counts were too low, 15 to 20 rarely observed V segments, including chromosome 9 orphons, were excluded from the earlier analysis of 587 of the donors. In both the original and validation cohorts, the classifier was reported to diagnose cytomegalovirus status with high specificity and sensitivity. Some IMGT-functional V segments, including TRBV6-2 and TRBV6-3, could not be distinguished by the 87-base-pair reads and were therefore excluded. At a false discovery rate of 0.05, a later analysis linked 15,000 to 20,000 TCR beta sequences to specific HLA alleles. Across donors, most TCR sequences were observed very rarely, whereas some public TCRs were present in many individuals.

V lost 0 bases and J lost 3 bases, and the count of bases not matched to a germline gene is 6. The CDR3 sequence holds 15 residues, the cysteine and phenylalanine included. The kept DNA is CDR3 alone, 45 bases in frame from the first base. In the germline V gene, CDR1 corresponds to SGDLS and CDR2 to YYNGEE. In total, 630 or so healthy bone marrow donors made up the cohort. At the time of sampling, all cohort members were nominally healthy, though unrecorded immune exposures were likely present. The donor tested CMV seronegative and was one of the 352 seronegative cohort members. Each donor provided a peripheral blood sample, and peripheral blood mononuclear cells were used for TCR beta sequencing. The Qiagen DNeasy Blood Extraction Kit was used to extract genomic DNA from the blood cell samples. Libraries were built with the immunoSEQ multiplex PCR assay. For the multiplex PCR, a mixture combining 60 forward primers for TCR Vbeta segments and 13 reverse primers for TCR Jbeta segments was used. Amplification of the CDR3 region of rearranged TCR beta genes was performed with a multiplex PCR assay on genomic DNA. The Illumina HiSeq System was used to sequence the amplified TCR beta libraries as 87-base-pair reads. The study's processing was this. In a later analysis, tens of millions of unique TCR beta chains were counted across the 500 to 850 repertoires, and some 10 million of these chains were shared by at least two donors. To remove PCR and sequencing errors, raw reads were error-corrected and collapsed into unique sequences using a nearest-neighbor algorithm that merged closely related sequences. V, D and J gene segments were assigned by aligning CDR3 sequences to IMGT reference sequences. For a sequence to be retained, a match of at least six nucleotides to both a V gene segment and a J gene segment was required. Rearrangements were called productive when the CDR3 lacked stop codons and stayed in frame with V and J; all others were non-productive. Following IMGT convention, CDR3 was defined as the stretch from the second conserved V-encoded cysteine to the conserved J-encoded phenylalanine. Sequences without an unambiguous match to a single V gene segment were excluded from the earlier analysis of several hundred of the donors. An earlier analysis of a few hundred of the donors called V segments functional above 56.7% productive rearrangements and segregating when the between-donor standard deviation exceeded 5%. A statistical classification framework was built to diagnose cytomegalovirus status from the catalog of TCR beta chain sequences. In a later analysis, TCR nucleotide sequences were compared against IMGT/GENE-DB human TR gene sequences so that V and J genes could be assigned. The TCRdist pipeline was used in a later analysis to assign CDR3 sequences and most-parsimonious VDJ recombination scenarios. In a later analysis, every TCR beta chain was defined by the combination of its CDR3 amino acid sequence and its V-gene family, and reads without a unique V-gene family were dropped. In a later analysis, 450 to 600 highly shared, low-generation-probability nucleotide sequences were removed to address suspected cross-contamination and a sequencing artifact. In a later analysis, a clonal expansion index for each public chain was calculated from normalized within-repertoire ranks of inferred template counts. A later analysis computed generation probabilities with a VDJ recombination model fitted to out-of-frame rearrangements, and checked the results against IGoR. In a later analysis, hypergeometric tests were used to score TCR-TCR, TCR-HLA and TCR-CMV co-occurrence, with a repertoire-size bias correction applied to TCR pairs. A later analysis estimated false discovery rates by permuting HLA or CMV assignments 20 times. A later analysis grouped co-occurring TCRs with DBSCAN, adding TCRdist sequence similarity when clustering within HLA-allele-positive subsets. Repertoires with fewer than 30,000 or more than 120,000 public chains were left out of co-occurrence clustering, as were five repertoires with anomalous nucleotide sharing. This immuneACCESS table, as held by TCRdb, lists in-frame sequences with V and J called but not all clones. Of the missing ones, under half trace to an unresolved V gene in checked studies; the others have no known cause. From that table come the V and J calls and clone size; the DNA was used to work out D and trimming. The sample table lists about 160,000 clones, about 75% of them with a count of one. The ten most abundant clones make up 2% to 2.5% of the sample.

On this clone: Which antigen it targets is not known. No much larger clone exists at a distance of one base, and base qualities are not known.

The sequence was obtained from a female donor in good health and CMV-seronegative. The source material was PBMCs. The chain is assembled from TRBV9 and TRBJ2-7; TRBD1 matches 7 bases in the middle. CDR3 reads: CASSVAGTENYEQYF. The bases are TGTGCCAGCAGCGTAGCCGGGACAGAGAACTACGAGCAGTACTTC. Beyond the CDR3, the reference TRBV9 and TRBJ2-7 genes provide the residues; the full variable domain reads: DSGVTQTPKHLITATGQRVTLRCSPRSGDLSVYWYQQSLDQGLQFLIQYYNGEERAKGNILERFSAQQFPDLHSELNLSSLELGDSALYFCASSVAGTENYEQYFGPGTRLTVT.